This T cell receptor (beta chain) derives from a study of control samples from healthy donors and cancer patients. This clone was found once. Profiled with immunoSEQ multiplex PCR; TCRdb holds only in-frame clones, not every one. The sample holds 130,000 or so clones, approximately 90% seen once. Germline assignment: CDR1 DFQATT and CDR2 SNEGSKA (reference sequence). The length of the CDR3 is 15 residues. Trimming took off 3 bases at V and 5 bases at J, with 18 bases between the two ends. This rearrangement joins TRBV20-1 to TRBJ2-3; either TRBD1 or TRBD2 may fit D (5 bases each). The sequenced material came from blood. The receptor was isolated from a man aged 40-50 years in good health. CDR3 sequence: CSASAHLRGLDTQYF. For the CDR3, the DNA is TGCAGTGCTAGTGCCCATTTGAGGGGTTTAGATACGCAGTATTTT.